The next 13 T cell receptor beta chains were all read from a single sample in a study of blood T cells in healthy people across ages. Through a sample-barcoded 5' primer and a J-beta primer mix, a second PCR was run for roughly 7 to 11 cycles. A single record per CDR3 protein comes from TCRdb applying MiXCR to the 5' RACE reads. The sample consists of about 780,000 distinct CDR3 sequences, 46% of them appearing once. The specimen was blood. Every receptor here comes from a man of 80 years or more in good health.

This chain uses TRBV29-1 with TRBJ2-7; 8 bases line up with TRBD1. Germline V CDR1 and CDR2: SQVTM, ANQGSEA. The ends lost 6 bases at V and 0 bases at J; junction bases unmatched: 4. This CDR3 spans 13 amino acids. As DNA, the CDR3 is TGCAGCGTCGATACAGGGGGCTCCTACGAGCAGTACTTC. Its protein product is CSVDTGGSYEQYF.

To note about this clonotype: One end of the junction varies from germline; a read error may be responsible. V and J are TRBV2 and TRBJ2-1; no definite D call. The CDR3 has 11 residues. CDR1 is SNHLY and CDR2 is FYNNEI in the germline V gene. Here the CDR3 DNA reads TGTGCCAGTACGCCCTACGATGAGCAGTTCTTC. This sequence encodes CASTPYDEQFF.

This clonotype has at least ten counts. This chain joins TRBV7-9 and TRBJ2-1; TRBD1 agrees at 7 bases. The CDR3 loop spans 13 amino acids. The trim removed 4 bases at V and 6 bases at J, leaving 3 bases unmatched. Germline CDR1 SEHNR, CDR2 FQNEAQ (reference sequence). CDR3 residues: CASSSDRLNEQFF. CDR3 in DNA: TGTGCCAGCAGCTCGGACAGGCTCAATGAGCAGTTCTTC.

The chain links TRBV6-2 or TRBV6-3 to TRBJ2-3; D is unclear. The CDR3 length is 15 residues. CDR1 is MNHEY, CDR2 SVGEGT, per germline. V was cut by 2 bases and J by 1 base, with 10 bases left in between. CDR3 protein: CASSYQYVRTDTQYF. The DNA for the CDR3 is TGTGCCAGCAGTTACCAGTACGTACGCACAGATACGCAGTATTTT.

The rearrangement uses TRBV5-1 and TRBJ2-3; D possibly uses TRBD1 or TRBD2 (5 bases each). Germline CDR1 reads SGHRS; CDR2 reads YFSETQ. Trimming pared 4 bases from V and 6 bases from J, leaving 18 bases between. The CDR3 runs 15 residues. The CDR3 region is CASSDRFGGKDTQYF. CDR3 nucleotides: TGCGCCAGCAGCGACCGTTTTGGGGGAAAGGATACGCAGTATTTT.

This clonotype has a handful of counts. The chain recombines TRBV7-9 with TRBJ2-5; tentatively, D is TRBD1 (6 bases). The DNA end lines up better with TRBJ2-7; the J call may be wrong. Per the germline V gene, CDR1 is SEHNR and CDR2 is FQNEAQ (reference sequence). The CDR3 is made up of 15 amino acids. The CDR3 sequence: CASSFRSGVLSEQYF. The DNA of the CDR3 is TGTGCCAGCAGCTTTAGATCAGGGGTCTTGAGCGAGCAGTACTTC.

As regards this clonotype: This could be a read error, since a much larger clone is one nucleotide away. The chain employs TRBV7-2 and TRBJ2-3; D is tentatively TRBD1 or TRBD2 (5 bases each). There are 14 residues in the CDR3. Germline CDR1 is SGHTA and CDR2 is FQGNSA. CDR3 sequence reads: CASSRASSTGTQYF. The CDR3 bases are TGTGCCAGCAGCCGTGCTTCTAGCACAGGTACGCAGTATTTT.

This clonotype has just a few counts. The chain uses TRBV9 and TRBJ2-5, with TRBD2 matching 8 bases. TRBJ2-7 explains the end of the DNA better; the J call may be wrong. In germline, CDR1 is SGDLS, CDR2 YYNGEE. The CDR3 is 15 residues long. CDR3 DNA: TGTGCCAGCAGCCCAAGGACTAGCCTATCCCTCGAGCAGTACTTC. It is translated as CASSPRTSLSLEQYF.

The chain employs TRBV20-1 and TRBJ2-5, with D perhaps given as TRBD1 or TRBD2 (6 bases each). CDR1 is DFQATT, CDR2 SNEGSKA, per germline (reference sequence). Trimming stripped 4 bases from V and 11 bases from J, with 17 bases between. This CDR3 has 12 amino acids. CDR3 in amino acids: CSATEEGGEQYF. In DNA form, the CDR3 reads TGCAGTGCTACAGAGGAGGGGGGAGAGCAGTACTTC.

The rearrangement joins TRBV4-2 to TRBJ2-5; D is uncertain. V was pared by 3 bases and J by 2 bases, with 4 bases between. The CDR3 has 12 amino acids. Germline CDR1 is LGHNA and CDR2 is YNFKEQ. The CDR3, as DNA: TGTGCCAGCAGCCATCCTCAAGAGACCCAGTACTTC. Encoded protein: CASSHPQETQYF.

The V call is TRBV29-1, the J call TRBJ2-5; 10 nucleotides match TRBD1. J gave up 1 base and V 6 bases, and 5 bases lay outside the gene matches. CDR1 and CDR2 from the germline V gene are SQVTM and ANQGSEA. This CDR3 has 14 amino acids. Here the CDR3 DNA reads TGCAGCGTCACGACAGGGGGCTCCCAAGAGACCCAGTACTTC. Amino acid sequence: CSVTTGGSQETQYF.

The chain has TRBV15 and TRBJ2-4; D perhaps matches TRBD1 (6 bases). The DNA matches TRBJ2-7 better at its end, which makes the J call doubtful. The CDR3 spans 13 residues. Germline V gene lookup returns CDR1 LNHNV and CDR2 YYDKDF (reference sequence). The DNA of the CDR3 is TGTGCCACCAGCAGTATTACAGGGAACGAGCAGTACTTC. Translated, it gives CATSSITGNEQYF.

With respect to this clonotype: A much larger clone differs by one base, so this may be a read error. The rearrangement joins TRBV27 to TRBJ2-1; 11 bases line up with TRBD1. Germline lookup yields CDR1 MNHEY and CDR2 SMNVEV (reference sequence). CDR3 size: 16 residues. Unmatched junction bases numbered 1, after V lost 1 base and J lost 2 bases. CDR3 bases: TGTGCCAGCAGTTTATGGGACAGGGGGGCCTACAATGAGCAGTTCTTC. Translation gives CASSLWDRGAYNEQFF.